This T cell receptor beta chain is from a study of blood T cell repertoires in COVID-19 (dated by TCRdb to the early 2020s). A note on the overall study: Collaborator samples came from the United States, Italy and Spain and covered acute and convalescent phases of COVID-19. The prospective study material was composed of cDNA or gDNA derived from T cells, B-cell-depleted T cells, or PBMCs. The dataset comprised deeply sampled blood TCRbeta repertoires from subjects exposed to, actively infected with, or recovered from COVID-19. The repertoires were released in a freely available public database intended as a resource for research on the immune response to SARS-CoV-2. The samples were drawn from the first 160 participants of the ongoing ImmuneRACE study and from over a thousand subjects provided by 6 global collaborators. Nearly every sample came with metadata listing a de-identified subject ID, COVID-19 status, age in years and sex. Where available, HLA class I and class II types were obtained from metadata supplied by the sample provider rather than from assay-based typing. The study at large found these results: Clinical and demographic metadata were provided uncurated, with the amount varying by source and participant.

Worth noting for this clone: Its recognized antigen is unknown. No much larger clone is present one base from it, and per-base qualities are unavailable.

The immunoSEQ Assay, a bias-controlled multiplex PCR, was used to amplify TCRbeta CDR3 regions from genomic DNA. Processing in the source paper ran as follows. Within the assay, amplification of reference gene primers was used to estimate how many nucleated cells each sample contained. Sequence reads were collapsed and filtered to measure the absolute abundance of every unique TCRbeta CDR3 rearrangement. For each sample, productive Simpson clonality was calculated as the square root of Simpson's diversity index across productive rearrangements. TCRdb holds this immuneACCESS table with in-frame rearrangements only. Some clones are missing; in checked studies, unresolved V genes explain under half, and the rest has no known cause. That table is the source of V, J and clone size, and D and trimming were worked out from the DNA. This sample gives roughly 180,000 clones in total; roughly 82% of them show up just once. Under 9.5% of the sample rests with the top ten.

Enrolling through a virtual design, the prospective study's participants ranged in age from about 18 to 89 years and lived across 24 United States geographic areas. Cohort assignment in the prospective study relied on participant-reported clinical history from a screening survey and a study questionnaire. Recovered participants in ImmuneRACE Cohort 3 were defined by two consecutive negative NP/OP PCR tests, clearance by a healthcare professional, or resolution of symptoms. In the prospective study, mobile phlebotomists collected whole blood, serum and a nasopharyngeal or oropharyngeal swab from each participant. Over a roughly 2-month period, participants in the prospective study had the option of providing additional blood draws and questionnaires. Before DNA extraction, prospective study blood samples were shipped either frozen or at room temperature. This sequence was found in a woman between 25 and 40 years old who had recovered from COVID-19. The specimen was PBMCs or T cells enriched from blood (not recorded which).

The DNA is as follows: TGCGCCAGCAGCTTGGGACCTGGCGGGACGGTTTCCTACAATGAGCAGTTCTTC. It encodes CASSLGPGGTVSYNEQFF. The rearranged chain carries TRBV5-1 and TRBJ2-1; TRBD2 could be the D gene, as 6 bases match. CDR1 and CDR2 are read off the germline V gene as SGHRS and YFSETQ. Trimming at the junction amounts to 0 bases on V and 1 base on J, and the germline ends lie 17 bases apart. The CDR3 runs 18 residues from the cysteine to the phenylalanine. Only CDR3 DNA is held: 54 bases, read in frame from base 1.